Below are 12 T cell receptor beta chains sequenced from a single sample in a study of neurological immune-mediated disorders. A single record per CDR3 protein comes from TCRdb applying MiXCR to the 5' RACE reads. The sample has 50,000 or so distinct CDR3 sequences, roughly 3.5% seen once. Source material: PBMCs. The origin of the receptors is an older woman with multiple sclerosis.

This clonotype has a count of ten or more. The chain uses TRBV6-5 and TRBJ1-1; D is uncertain. CDR1 and CDR2 from the germline V gene are MNHEY and SVGAGI. The V and J ends lost 3 bases and 3 bases respectively, with 8 bases between them. The CDR3 has 13 residues. The CDR3: CASSYRTHTEAFF. In DNA, the CDR3 is TGTGCCAGCAGTTATAGGACCCACACTGAAGCTTTCTTT.

Details on this clonotype: This sequence may be a read error, since a much larger clone differs from it by one base. V is TRBV20-1 and J is TRBJ1-5, with D possibly being TRBD1 (6 bases). The CDR3 spans 12 residues. Germline lookup yields CDR1 DFQATT and CDR2 SNEGSKA (reference sequence). CDR3 in amino acids: CSAWGHPQPHHF. DNA for the CDR3: TGCAGTGCATGGGGGCATCCTCAGCCCCATCATTTT.

This clonotype was seen many times. The chain joins TRBV7-2 to TRBJ1-5; no firm D call. Trimming cost V 3 bases and J 0 bases, with 0 bases left between them. The CDR3 is 12 residues long. Looked up from germline, CDR1 is SGHTA and CDR2 is FQGNSA. CDR3 DNA: TGTGCCAGCAGCTTTAGCAATCAGCCCCAGCATTTT. Amino acids: CASSFSNQPQHF. The full variable domain, its missing parts supplied by reference TRBV7-2 and TRBJ1-5, is GAGVSQSPSNKVTEKGKDVELRCDPISGHTALYWYRQSLGQGLEFLIYFQGNSAPDKSGLPSDRFSAERTGGSVSTLTIQRTQQEDSAVYLCASSFSNQPQHFGDGTRLSIL.

This clonotype was counted ten times or more. This chain's CDR3 is CASSLQFTEAFF. The CDR3 nucleotides are TGTGCCAGCAGCCTACAGTTCACTGAAGCTTTCTTT. The chain is built from TRBV7-2 and TRBJ1-1; D remains unclear. The CDR3 contains 12 residues. The V and J ends lost 5 bases and 4 bases respectively, with 8 bases between them. Germline V lookup: CDR1 SGHTA, CDR2 FQGNSA. Variable domain in full (rest from reference TRBV7-2 and TRBJ1-1): GAGVSQSPSNKVTEKGKDVELRCDPISGHTALYWYRQSLGQGLEFLIYFQGNSAPDKSGLPSDRFSAERTGGSVSTLTIQRTQQEDSAVYLCASSLQFTEAFFGQGTRLTVV.

The chain links TRBV29-1 to TRBJ2-7; D unresolved. Germline V CDR1 and CDR2: SQVTM, ANQGSEA. V gave up 4 bases and J gave up 1 base, with 14 bases separating them. The CDR3 contains 14 residues. The CDR3 nucleotides are TGCAGCGTTGTGGTAGGGAAGGCTTCCTACGAGCAGTACTTC. Protein sequence: CSVVVGKASYEQYF.

This clonotype was detected a few times. The rearrangement uses TRBV3-1 and TRBJ1-4, with D unresolved. Deletions cut 3 bases from V and 5 bases from J, with 4 bases between. Germline V gene data show CDR1 as LGHDT and CDR2 as YNNKEL (reference sequence). The CDR3 is 12 residues long. The DNA for the CDR3 is TGTGCCAGCAGCCACCCCAATGAAAAACTGTTTTTT. It encodes CASSHPNEKLFF.

The table lists this clonotype with many counts. V is TRBV7-6 and J is TRBJ1-1; TRBD1 agrees at 7 bases. Unmatched junction bases numbered 2, after V lost 3 bases and J lost 1 base. CDR3 length equals 14 residues. The germline V gene encodes CDR1 SGHVS and CDR2 FNYEAQ. CDR3 sequence (DNA): TGTGCCAGCAGCTTCGCAGGGGGGAACACTGAAGCTTTCTTT. Translation: CASSFAGGNTEAFF.

This clonotype was seen repeatedly, ten times or more. The CDR3 DNA follows: TGTGCCAGCAGCTTATCCATCGGTCAAGAGACCCAGTACTTC. Amino acids: CASSLSIGQETQYF. The chain has TRBV7-9 and TRBJ2-5; D gene ambiguous. The germline V gene has CDR1 SEHNR and CDR2 FQNEAQ (reference sequence). Trimming took off 2 bases at V and 2 bases at J, with 9 bases between the two ends. This CDR3 has 14 amino acids.

This clonotype was recorded at least ten times. The chain uses TRBV4-2 and TRBJ1-1, with 8 bases lining up with TRBD1. The CDR3 length is 14 residues. The germline V gene encodes CDR1 LGHNA and CDR2 YNFKEQ. The J segment lost 10 bases and the V segment lost 0 bases, leaving 7 bases of the junction unmatched. CDR3: CASSQDFGQGRAFF. CDR3 bases: TGTGCCAGCAGCCAAGATTTTGGACAGGGACGAGCTTTCTTT.

This clonotype was counted at least ten times. The V call is TRBV20-1, the J call TRBJ2-3; 10 bases map to TRBD2. Trimming took 3 bases from V and 3 from J; bases not matched to a gene: 6. CDR3 length: 15 residues. Germline loops: CDR1 DFQATT, CDR2 SNEGSKA (reference sequence). The CDR3 spells CSASLSSGGTDTQYF. The CDR3 DNA sequence: TGCAGTGCTAGTTTAAGTAGCGGGGGGACAGATACGCAGTATTTT.

This clonotype was counted at least ten times. The rearrangement links TRBV7-9 to TRBJ1-3, with a possible D match to TRBD1 (5 bases). This CDR3 spans 15 amino acids. Trimming removed 5 bases at V and 0 bases at J, with 11 bases between. Germline loops: CDR1 SEHNR, CDR2 FQNEAQ (reference sequence). The CDR3 coding sequence is TGTGCCAGCAGCACGGGACGAAGCTCTGGAAACACCATATATTTT. Translation: CASSTGRSSGNTIYF.

This clonotype was seen many times. The CDR3 nucleotides read TGCAGCCCAGACCAGGGGGTTGGGACCCAGTACTTC. It yields the protein CSPDQGVGTQYF. The chain employs TRBV20-1 and TRBJ2-5, with 7 bases that match TRBD1. The CDR3 runs to 12 residues. CDR1 is DFQATT, CDR2 SNEGSKA, per germline (reference sequence).